This T cell receptor beta chain was obtained from a study of blood T cell repertoires in COVID-19. In the original analysis: Researchers report that nucleated cell counts were estimated from reference gene primer amplification. Assay used: immunoSEQ multiplex PCR; TCRdb lists only in-frame clones, some missing. V, J and clone size are those of that table, while D and trimming were read from the DNA. Of fewer than 400,000 clones listed, about 85% are singletons. V lost 0 bases to trimming and J lost 7 bases, with 20 bases between them. Germline CDR1 reads SGDLS; CDR2 reads YYNGEE. The CDR3 has 16 residues.

The chain is built from TRBV9 and TRBJ2-7, with D possibly TRBD1 on 5 matching bases. The source of this sequence is a woman aged 18-29 years with acute or convalescent COVID-19. Input material: peripheral blood. CDR3: CASSVAAQASPREQYF. Here the CDR3 DNA reads TGTGCCAGCAGCGTAGCCGCACAGGCTTCCCCACGTGAGCAGTACTTC.